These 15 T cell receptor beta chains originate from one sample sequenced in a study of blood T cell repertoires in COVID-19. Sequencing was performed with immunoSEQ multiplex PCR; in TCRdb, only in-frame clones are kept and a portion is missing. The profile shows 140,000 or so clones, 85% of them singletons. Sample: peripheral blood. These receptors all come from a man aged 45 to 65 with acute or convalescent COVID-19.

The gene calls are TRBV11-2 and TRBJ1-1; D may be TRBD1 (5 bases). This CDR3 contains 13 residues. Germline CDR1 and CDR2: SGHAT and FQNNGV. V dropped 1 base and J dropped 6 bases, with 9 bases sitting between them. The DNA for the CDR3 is TGTGCCAGCAGCTTAGCCAGGGCCCCTGAAGCTTTCTTT. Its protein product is CASSLARAPEAFF.

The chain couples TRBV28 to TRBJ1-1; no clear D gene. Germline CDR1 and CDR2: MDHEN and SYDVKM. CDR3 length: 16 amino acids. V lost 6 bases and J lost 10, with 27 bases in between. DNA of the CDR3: TGTGCCAGCAGGCCATTCACTACATTAAGGGTAGGAGGAGCTTTCTTT. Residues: CASRPFTTLRVGGAFF. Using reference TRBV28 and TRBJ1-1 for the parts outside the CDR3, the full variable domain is DVKVTQSSRYLVKRTGEKVFLECVQDMDHENMFWYRQDPGLGLRLIYFSYDVKMKEKGDIPEGYSVSREKKERFSLILESASTNQTSMYLCASRPFTTLRVGGAFFGQGTRLTVV.

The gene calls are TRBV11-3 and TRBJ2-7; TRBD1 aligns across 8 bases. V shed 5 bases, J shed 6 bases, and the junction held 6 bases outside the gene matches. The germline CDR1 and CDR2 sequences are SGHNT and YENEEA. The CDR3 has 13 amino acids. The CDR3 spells CASSLWTGREQYF. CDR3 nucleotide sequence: TGTGCCAGCAGCCTCTGGACAGGGCGCGAGCAGTACTTC.

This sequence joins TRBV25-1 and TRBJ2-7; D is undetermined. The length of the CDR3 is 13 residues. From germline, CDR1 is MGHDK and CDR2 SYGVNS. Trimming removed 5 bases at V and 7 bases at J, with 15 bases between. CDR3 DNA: TGTGCCAGCAGTCCTATCCCCACGAGGGAGCAGTACTTC. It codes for CASSPIPTREQYF.

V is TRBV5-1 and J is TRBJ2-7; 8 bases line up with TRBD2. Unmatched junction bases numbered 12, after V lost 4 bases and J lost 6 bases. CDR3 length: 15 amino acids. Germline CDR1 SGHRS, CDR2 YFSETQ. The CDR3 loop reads CASSTQAGAGGEQYF. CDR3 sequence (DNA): TGCGCCAGCAGCACCCAAGCGGGAGCTGGAGGCGAGCAGTACTTC.

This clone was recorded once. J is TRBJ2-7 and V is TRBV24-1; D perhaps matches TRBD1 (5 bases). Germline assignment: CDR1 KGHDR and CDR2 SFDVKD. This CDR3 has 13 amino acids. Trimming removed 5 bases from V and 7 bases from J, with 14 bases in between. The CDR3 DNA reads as TGTGCCACCAGTGGTTACAGGAGCATGGAGCAGTACTTC. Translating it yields CATSGYRSMEQYF.

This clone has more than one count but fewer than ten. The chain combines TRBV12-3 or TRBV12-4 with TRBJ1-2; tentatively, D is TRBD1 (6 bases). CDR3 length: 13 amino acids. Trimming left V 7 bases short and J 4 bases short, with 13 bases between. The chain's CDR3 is CASIDDRLYGYTF. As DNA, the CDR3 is TGTGCCAGCATTGACGACAGGCTCTATGGCTACACCTTC.

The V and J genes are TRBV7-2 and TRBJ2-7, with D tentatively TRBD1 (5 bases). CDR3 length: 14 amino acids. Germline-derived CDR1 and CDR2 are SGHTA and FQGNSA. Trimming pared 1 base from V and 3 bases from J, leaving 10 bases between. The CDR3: CASSLGRQNYEQYF. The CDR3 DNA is TGTGCCAGCAGCTTAGGTAGACAGAACTACGAGCAGTACTTC.

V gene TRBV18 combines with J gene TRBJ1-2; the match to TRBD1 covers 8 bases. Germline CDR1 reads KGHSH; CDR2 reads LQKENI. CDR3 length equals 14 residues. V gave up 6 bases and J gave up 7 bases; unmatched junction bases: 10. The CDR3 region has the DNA TGTGCCAGCTCGGAAGGACAGGGAAAGGGTGGCTACACCTTC. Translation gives CASSEGQGKGGYTF.

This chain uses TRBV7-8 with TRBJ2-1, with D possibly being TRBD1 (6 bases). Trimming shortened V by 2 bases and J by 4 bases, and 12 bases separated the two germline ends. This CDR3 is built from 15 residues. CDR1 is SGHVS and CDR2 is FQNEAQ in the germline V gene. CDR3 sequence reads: CASSLQLQGYNEQFF. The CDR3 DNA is TGTGCCAGCAGCTTACAACTCCAGGGGTACAATGAGCAGTTCTTC. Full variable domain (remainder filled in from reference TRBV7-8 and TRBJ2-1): GAGVSQSPRYKVAKRGQDVALRCDPISGHVSLFWYQQALGQGPEFLTYFQNEAQLDKSGLPSDRFFAERPEGSVSTLKIQRTQQEDSAVYLCASSLQLQGYNEQFFGPGTRLTVL.

The CDR3 here is CASSPLDRQETQYF. The CDR3 region has the DNA TGTGCCAGCAGTCCCCTGGACAGACAAGAGACCCAGTACTTC. The genes are TRBV6-5 and TRBJ2-5; possibly TRBD1 for D (6 bases). The germline CDR1 and CDR2 sequences are MNHEY and SVGAGI. The V end was cut by 5 bases, the J end by 2 bases, with 12 bases between. This CDR3 spans 14 amino acids.

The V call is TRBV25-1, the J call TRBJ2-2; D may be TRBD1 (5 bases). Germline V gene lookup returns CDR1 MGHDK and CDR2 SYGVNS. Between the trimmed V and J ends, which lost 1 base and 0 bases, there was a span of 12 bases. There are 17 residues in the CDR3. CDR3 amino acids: CASSESDIYANTGELFF. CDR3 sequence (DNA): TGTGCCAGCAGTGAATCGGACATTTATGCGAACACCGGGGAGCTGTTTTTT.

For the CDR3, the DNA is TGCAGTGCTAGTGTTCAGGGGAACTATGGCTACACCTTC. Its protein is CSASVQGNYGYTF. This chain links TRBV20-1 with TRBJ1-2; D may be TRBD1 (6 bases). Germline values: CDR1 DFQATT, CDR2 SNEGSKA (reference sequence). CDR3 length equals 13 residues. V gave up 3 bases and J gave up 2 bases, with 10 bases separating them.

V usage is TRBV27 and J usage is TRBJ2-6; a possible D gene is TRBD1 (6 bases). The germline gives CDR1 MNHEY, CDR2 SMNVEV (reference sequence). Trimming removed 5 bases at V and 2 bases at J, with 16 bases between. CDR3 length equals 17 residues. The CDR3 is CASSPWWDKTGANVLTF. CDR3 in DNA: TGTGCCAGCAGTCCATGGTGGGACAAAACTGGGGCCAACGTCCTGACTTTC.

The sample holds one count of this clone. CDR3 region: CASSVQGRKLYF. The CDR3 nucleotides are TGTGCCAGCAGCGTCCAGGGCCGAAAGCTGTACTTC. The chain has TRBV9 and TRBJ2-7; tentative D call: TRBD1 (5 bases). The germline gives CDR1 SGDLS, CDR2 YYNGEE. This CDR3 is 12 amino acids long. The V end lost 2 bases, the J end lost 12 bases, and 15 bases lay between the germline ends. Full variable domain (remainder filled in from reference TRBV9 and TRBJ2-7): DSGVTQTPKHLITATGQRVTLRCSPRSGDLSVYWYQQSLDQGLQFLIQYYNGEERAKGNILERFSAQQFPDLHSELNLSSLELGDSALYFCASSVQGRKLYFGPGTRLTVT.